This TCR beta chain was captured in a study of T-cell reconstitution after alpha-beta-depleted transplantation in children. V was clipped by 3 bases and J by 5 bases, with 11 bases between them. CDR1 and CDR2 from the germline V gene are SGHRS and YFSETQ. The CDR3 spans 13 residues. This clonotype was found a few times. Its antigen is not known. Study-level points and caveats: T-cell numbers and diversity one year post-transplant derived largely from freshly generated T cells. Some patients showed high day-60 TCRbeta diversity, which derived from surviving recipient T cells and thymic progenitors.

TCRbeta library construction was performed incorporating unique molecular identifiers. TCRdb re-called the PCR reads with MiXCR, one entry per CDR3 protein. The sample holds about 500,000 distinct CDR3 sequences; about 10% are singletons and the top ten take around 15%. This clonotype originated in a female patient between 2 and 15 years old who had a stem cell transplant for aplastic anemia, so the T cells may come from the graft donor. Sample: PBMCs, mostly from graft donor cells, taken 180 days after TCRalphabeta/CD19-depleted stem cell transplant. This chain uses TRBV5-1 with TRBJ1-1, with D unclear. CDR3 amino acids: CASSSALHTEAFF. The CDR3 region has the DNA TGCGCCAGCAGCTCCGCCCTACATACTGAAGCTTTCTTT.